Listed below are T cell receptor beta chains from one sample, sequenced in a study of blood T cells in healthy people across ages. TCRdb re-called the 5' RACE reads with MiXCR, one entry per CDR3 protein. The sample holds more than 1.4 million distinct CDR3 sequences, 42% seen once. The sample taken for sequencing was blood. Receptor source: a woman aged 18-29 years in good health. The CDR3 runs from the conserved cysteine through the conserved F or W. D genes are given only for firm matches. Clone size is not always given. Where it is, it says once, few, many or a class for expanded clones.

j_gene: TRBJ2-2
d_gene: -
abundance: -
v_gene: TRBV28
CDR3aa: CAITQTGELFF
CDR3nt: TGTGCCATAACCCAGACCGGGGAGCTGTTTTTT

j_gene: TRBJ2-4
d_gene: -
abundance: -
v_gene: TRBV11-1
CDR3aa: CASTRGEGILNNEQYF
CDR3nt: TGTGCCAGCACGAGGGGGGAGGGAATTTTGAACAATGAGCAGTACTTC

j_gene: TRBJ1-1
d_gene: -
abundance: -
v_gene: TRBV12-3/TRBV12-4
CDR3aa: CASSPASTEAFF
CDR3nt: TGTGCCAGCAGTCCGGCGAGCACTGAAGCTTTCTTT

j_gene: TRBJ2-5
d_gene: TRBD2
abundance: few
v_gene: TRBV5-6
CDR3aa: CASSWTSGGMETQYF
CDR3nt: TGTGCCAGCAGCTGGACTAGCGGGGGGATGGAGACCCAGTACTTC

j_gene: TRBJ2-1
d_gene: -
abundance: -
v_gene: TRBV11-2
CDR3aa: CASSLSDVNYEQFF
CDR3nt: TGTGCCAGCAGCTTATCGGACGTAAACTACGAGCAGTTCTTC

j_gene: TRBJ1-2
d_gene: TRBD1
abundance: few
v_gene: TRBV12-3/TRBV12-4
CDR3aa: CASRGEQGRYGYTF
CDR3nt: TGTGCCAGCAGGGGCGAACAGGGGCGCTATGGCTACACCTTC

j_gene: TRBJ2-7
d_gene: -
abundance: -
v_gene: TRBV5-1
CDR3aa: CASSFDETGQTSYEQYF
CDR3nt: TGCGCCAGCAGCTTTGACGAGACGGGGCAAACCTCCTACGAGCAGTACTTC

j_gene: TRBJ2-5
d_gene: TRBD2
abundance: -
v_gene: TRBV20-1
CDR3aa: CSARDPTSGGQETQYF
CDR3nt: TGCAGTGCTAGAGATCCGACTAGCGGGGGACAAGAGACCCAGTACTTC

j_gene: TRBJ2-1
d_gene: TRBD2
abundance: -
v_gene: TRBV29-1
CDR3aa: CSVLAGGYNEQFF
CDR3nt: TGCAGCGTCCTAGCGGGGGGCTACAATGAGCAGTTCTTC

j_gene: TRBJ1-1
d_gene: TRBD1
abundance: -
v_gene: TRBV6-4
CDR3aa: CASRLSSGTGYTEAFF
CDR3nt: TGTGCCAGCAGATTGAGCTCCGGGACAGGGTACACTGAAGCTTTCTTT

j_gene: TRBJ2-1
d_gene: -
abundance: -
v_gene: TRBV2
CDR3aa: CASVSSVYWDEQFF
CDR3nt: TGTGCCAGCGTGTCTAGTGTTTATTGGGATGAGCAGTTCTTC

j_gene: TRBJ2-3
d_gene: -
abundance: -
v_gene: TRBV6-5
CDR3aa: CASSYSMARPPTDTQYF
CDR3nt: TGTGCCAGCAGTTACTCGATGGCCCGACCACCCACAGATACGCAGTATTTT

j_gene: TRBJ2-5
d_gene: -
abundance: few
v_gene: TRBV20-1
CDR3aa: CSFAGHNQETQYF
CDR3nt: TGCAGTTTTGCGGGTCATAACCAAGAGACCCAGTACTTC

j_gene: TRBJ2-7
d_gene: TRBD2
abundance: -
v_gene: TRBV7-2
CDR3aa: CASSPPGRGQHEQYF
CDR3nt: TGTGCCAGCAGCCCTCCAGGGAGGGGTCAACACGAGCAGTACTTC

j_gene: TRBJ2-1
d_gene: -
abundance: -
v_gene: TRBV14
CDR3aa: CASSPGAGPNEQFF
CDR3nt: TGTGCCAGCAGCCCCGGGGCGGGGCCCAATGAGCAGTTCTTC

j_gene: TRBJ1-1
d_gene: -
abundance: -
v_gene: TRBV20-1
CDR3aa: CSASRVWDTEAFF
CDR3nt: TGCAGTGCCAGTAGGGTATGGGACACTGAAGCTTTCTTT

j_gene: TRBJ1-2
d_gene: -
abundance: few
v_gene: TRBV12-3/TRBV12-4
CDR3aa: CASSLKGGDGYTF
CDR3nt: TGTGCCAGCAGTTTAAAGGGGGGGGATGGCTACACCTTC

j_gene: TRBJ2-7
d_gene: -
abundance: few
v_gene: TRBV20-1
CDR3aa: CSARAPEGAYEQYF
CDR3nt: TGCAGTGCTAGAGCCCCGGAGGGAGCCTACGAGCAGTACTTC

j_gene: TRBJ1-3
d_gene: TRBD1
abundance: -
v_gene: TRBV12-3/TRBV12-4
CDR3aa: CASSWGQRNTIYF
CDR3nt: TGTGCCAGCAGTTGGGGACAGAGGAACACCATATATTTT

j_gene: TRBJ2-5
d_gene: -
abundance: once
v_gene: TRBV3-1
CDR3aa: CASSQSGPILYEQYF
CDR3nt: TGTGCCAGCAGCCAATCCGGGCCCATATTATATGAGCAGTACTTC

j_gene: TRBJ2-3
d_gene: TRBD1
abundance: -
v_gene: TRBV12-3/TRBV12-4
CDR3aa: CASSLRQGTETQYF
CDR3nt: TGTGCCAGCAGTCTGCGACAGGGAACAGAGACGCAGTATTTT

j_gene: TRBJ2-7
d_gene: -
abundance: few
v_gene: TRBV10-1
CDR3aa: CASSPKVYEQYF
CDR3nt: TGCGCCAGCAGCCCCAAGGTCTACGAGCAGTACTTC

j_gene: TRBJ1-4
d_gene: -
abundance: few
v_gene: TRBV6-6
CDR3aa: CASTWGGNTNEKLFF
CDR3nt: TGTGCCAGCACCTGGGGCGGTAACACTAATGAAAAACTGTTTTTT

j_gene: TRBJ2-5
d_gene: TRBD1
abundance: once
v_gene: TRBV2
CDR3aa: CASSTRGSQYF
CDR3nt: TGTGCCAGCAGCACCAGGGGGTCTCAGTACTTC